Each of the 10 T cell receptor beta chains below was sequenced from the same sample in a study of cytomegalovirus exposure and HLA in healthy donors. PCR involved 60 Vbeta and 13 Jbeta primers. Clones were read by immunoSEQ multiplex PCR, and TCRdb kept only the in-frame ones, dropping some. Of about 170,000 clones in the sample, 80% to 90% were seen once. Sequencing used PBMCs. The receptors come from a man aged 25 to 40 in good health and CMV-seropositive.

This clone was picked up one time. The chain links TRBV7-2 to TRBJ2-7, with 12 bases aligning to TRBD1. This CDR3 contains 16 residues. Germline trimming cut 8 bases from V and 6 bases from J; bases unmatched to any gene: 14. In germline, CDR1 is SGHTA, CDR2 FQGNSA. CDR3 sequence (DNA): TGTGCCAGCGGGACTCGTTTGGGGACAGGGGGCCGCGAGCAGTACTTC. Protein product: CASGTRLGTGGREQYF.

The gene calls are TRBV19 and TRBJ1-1; 8 bases match TRBD1. The germline V gene encodes CDR1 LNHDA and CDR2 SQIVND (reference sequence). V trimming: 7 bases; J trimming: 8 bases; junction bases outside the gene matches: 12. The CDR3 has 14 amino acids. CDR3 coding DNA: TGTGCCAGTACCCCGTCAACAGGGGGTCGGGAAGCTTTCTTT. The encoded protein is CASTPSTGGREAFF.

The chain joins TRBV4-1 to TRBJ2-5, with D possibly TRBD1 on 5 matching bases. Germline CDR1 MGHRA, CDR2 YSYEKL. The CDR3 is 11 residues long. V was cut by 0 bases and J by 9 bases, with 5 bases left in between. CDR3 in amino acids: CASSQEGAQYF. The CDR3 DNA is TGCGCCAGCAGCCAAGAAGGGGCCCAGTACTTC.

This chain connects TRBV29-1 to TRBJ2-4, with D unresolved. Germline CDR1 and CDR2: SQVTM and ANQGSEA. The CDR3 has 13 amino acids. V shed 4 bases and J shed 4 bases, with 11 bases lying between them. Here the CDR3 reads CSVAATPKNIQYF. DNA for the CDR3: TGCAGCGTTGCGGCGACACCGAAAAACATTCAGTACTTC.

The gene calls are TRBV7-3 and TRBJ2-1; 10 positions agree with TRBD2. CDR3 size: 15 residues. V was clipped by 1 base and J by 3 bases; unmatched bases: 0. Looked up from germline, CDR1 is SGHTA and CDR2 is FQGTGA. Here the CDR3 DNA reads TGTGCCAGCAGCTTAATAGCGGGAGGCTACAATGAGCAGTTCTTC. Protein sequence: CASSLIAGGYNEQFF.

This clone was recorded once. The CDR3 here is CAWTHLGALETQYF. In nucleotides, the CDR3 is TGTGCCTGGACGCATCTGGGGGCATTAGAGACCCAGTACTTC. This chain uses TRBV30 with TRBJ2-5, with D possibly matching TRBD1 (6 bases). Germline values: CDR1 GTSNPN, CDR2 SVGIG (reference sequence). The CDR3 loop spans 14 amino acids. The V and J ends lost 4 bases and 4 bases respectively, with 16 bases between them.

The chain couples TRBV7-2 to TRBJ2-4, with D possibly being TRBD2 (5 bases). This CDR3 is built from 15 residues. V was pared by 5 bases and J by 0 bases, with 11 bases between. The V gene's germline CDR1 is SGHTA and CDR2 FQGNSA. CDR3 sequence reads: CASSSSELAKNIQYF. Written as DNA, the CDR3 is TGTGCCAGCAGCAGTAGCGAATTAGCCAAAAACATTCAGTACTTC. Based on the CDR3 plus reference TRBV7-2 and TRBJ2-4, the full variable domain is GAGVSQSPSNKVTEKGKDVELRCDPISGHTALYWYRQSLGQGLEFLIYFQGNSAPDKSGLPSDRFSAERTGGSVSTLTIQRTQQEDSAVYLCASSSSELAKNIQYFGAGTRLSVL.

This clone was seen more than once but under ten times. The V and J genes are TRBV7-9 and TRBJ2-6; the match to TRBD1 covers 7 bases. The CDR3 covers 16 residues. Germline V CDR1 and CDR2: SEHNR, FQNEAQ (reference sequence). V lost 0 bases to trimming and J lost 4 bases; unmatched junction nucleotides: 3. CDR3 sequence reads: CASSLATGTGANVLTF. CDR3 bases: TGTGCCAGCAGCTTAGCGACAGGGACCGGGGCCAACGTCCTGACTTTC.

The chain combines TRBV6-4 with TRBJ1-1; D not certain. The CDR3 has 13 amino acids. Per the germline V gene, CDR1 is MRHNA and CDR2 is SNTAGT. V was shortened by 4 bases and J by 1 base, with 7 bases between the two germline ends. The CDR3 loop reads CASSAQTNTEAFF. The CDR3 DNA follows: TGTGCCAGCAGTGCACAGACGAACACTGAAGCTTTCTTT.

This chain links TRBV19 with TRBJ2-7; no clear D gene. The CDR3 covers 12 residues. With 5 bases removed from V and 7 bases from J, the gap between germline ends came to 12 bases. Germline assignment: CDR1 LNHDA and CDR2 SQIVND (reference sequence). Here the CDR3 reads CASSSQNGEQYV. CDR3 nucleotides: TGTGCCAGTAGTTCACAGAACGGGGAGCAGTACGTC.